This TCR beta chain was identified during a study of cytomegalovirus exposure and HLA in healthy donors. On this clone: Antigen specificity is unknown.

Study results and caveats: According to a subsequent analysis, TCR clusters from the first cohort were inclined to appear together in the 120 validation repertoires. Most TCR sequences were rare, but some public TCRs occurred in many donors.

Assay used: immunoSEQ multiplex PCR; TCRdb lists only in-frame clones, some missing. The table lists roughly 79,000 clones, just under 95% of them singletons. Germline loops: CDR1 LNHDA, CDR2 SQIVND (reference sequence). CDR3 length: 18 residues. V trimming: 3 bases; J trimming: 3 bases; junction bases outside the gene matches: 14. The roughly 120-subject validation cohort, separate from the roughly 700-subject first cohort, included the donors. The rearrangement links TRBV19 to TRBJ2-3, with TRBD2 identical over 8 bases. The source of this sequence is a man aged 18 to 30 in good health and CMV-seronegative. Sample: PBMCs. Here the CDR3 reads CASSISGFGGATTDTQYF. CDR3 bases: TGTGCCAGTAGTATCTCCGGATTCGGGGGGGCGACAACAGATACGCAGTATTTT.